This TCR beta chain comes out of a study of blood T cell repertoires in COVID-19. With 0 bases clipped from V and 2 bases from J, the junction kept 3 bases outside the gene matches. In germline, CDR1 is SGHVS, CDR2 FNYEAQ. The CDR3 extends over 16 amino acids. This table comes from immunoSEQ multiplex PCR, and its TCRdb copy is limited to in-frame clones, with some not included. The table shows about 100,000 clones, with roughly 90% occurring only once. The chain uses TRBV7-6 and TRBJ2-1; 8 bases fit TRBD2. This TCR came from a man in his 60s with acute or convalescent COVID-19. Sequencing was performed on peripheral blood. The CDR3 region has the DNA TGTGCCAGCAGCTTAGCTCCTAGCGGGCCCTACAATGAGCAGTTCTTC. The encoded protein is CASSLAPSGPYNEQFF.